The source of this T cell receptor beta chain is a study of identical twins. This clonotype was seen a few times. Trimming stripped 1 base from V and 3 bases from J, with 9 bases between. This CDR3 spans 14 amino acids. TCRdb analysed the 5' RACE reads with MiXCR anew, one entry per CDR3 protein. The sample shows 250,000 to 350,000 distinct CDR3 sequences, less than 9.5% of them seen only once. The same sample was also studied in work on yellow fever vaccine responses in identical twins.

Specimen: CD8+ T cells sorted from blood. This receptor was obtained from a young woman in good health. The V gene is TRBV12-3 or TRBV12-4, the J gene TRBJ1-1, with D hard to call. The CDR3 here is CASSLGETHTEAFF. The CDR3 region has the DNA TGTGCCAGCAGTTTAGGAGAGACACACACTGAAGCTTTCTTT.